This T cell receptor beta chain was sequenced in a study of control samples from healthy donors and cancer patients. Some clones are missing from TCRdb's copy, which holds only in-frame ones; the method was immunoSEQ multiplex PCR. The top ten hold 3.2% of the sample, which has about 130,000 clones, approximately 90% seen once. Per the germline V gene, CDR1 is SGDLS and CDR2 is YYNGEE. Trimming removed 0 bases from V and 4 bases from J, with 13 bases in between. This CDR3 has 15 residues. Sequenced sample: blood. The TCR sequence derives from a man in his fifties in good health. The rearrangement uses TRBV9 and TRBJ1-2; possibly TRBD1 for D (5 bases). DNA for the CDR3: TGTGCCAGCAGCGTAGGGGACCCGAGCCTCTATGGCTACACCTTC. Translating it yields CASSVGDPSLYGYTF. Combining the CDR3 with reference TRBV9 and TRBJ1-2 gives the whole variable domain DSGVTQTPKHLITATGQRVTLRCSPRSGDLSVYWYQQSLDQGLQFLIQYYNGEERAKGNILERFSAQQFPDLHSELNLSSLELGDSALYFCASSVGDPSLYGYTFGSGTRLTVV.